This record covers a single T cell receptor beta chain. This sample was included in a study of blood T cell repertoires in COVID-19. Overall study: The study drew acute and convalescent COVID-19 samples from the United States, Italy and Spain. The cDNA or gDNA used as material had been derived from T cells, B-cell-depleted T cells, or PBMCs.

In the source study's methods: Reference gene primers were amplified, and this amplification served to estimate nucleated cell counts. TCRdb's table, derived via immunoSEQ multiplex PCR, lists solely in-frame clones and lacks some. The DNA gave D and trimming, while V, J and clone size come from that table. The sample has over 200,000 clones; just under 85% are singletons. In germline, CDR1 is SGHRS, CDR2 YFSETQ. Germline trimming cut 2 bases from V and 7 bases from J; bases unmatched to any gene: 10. The CDR3 is made up of 16 amino acids. This sequence originates from a woman aged 50 to 65 with active or convalescent COVID-19. The V call is TRBV5-1, the J call TRBJ2-1; 9 bases are a match to TRBD2. The sequencing input was peripheral blood. The CDR3 reads CASSFLRSGRSNEQFF. The CDR3 DNA is TGCGCCAGCAGCTTCCTTCGGAGCGGGAGGAGTAATGAGCAGTTCTTC.